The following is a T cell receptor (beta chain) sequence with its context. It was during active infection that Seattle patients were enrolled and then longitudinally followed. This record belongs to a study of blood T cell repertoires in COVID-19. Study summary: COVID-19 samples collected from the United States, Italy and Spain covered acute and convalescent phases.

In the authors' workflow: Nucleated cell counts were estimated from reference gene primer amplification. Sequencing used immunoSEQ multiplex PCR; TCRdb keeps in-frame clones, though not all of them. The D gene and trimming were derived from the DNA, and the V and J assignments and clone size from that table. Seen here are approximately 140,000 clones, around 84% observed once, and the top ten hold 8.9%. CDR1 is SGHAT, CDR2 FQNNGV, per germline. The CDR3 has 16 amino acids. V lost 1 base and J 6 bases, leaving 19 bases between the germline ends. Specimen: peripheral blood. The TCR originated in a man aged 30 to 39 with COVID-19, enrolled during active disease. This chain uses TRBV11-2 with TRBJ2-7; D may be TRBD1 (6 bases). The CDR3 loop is CASSLGARGRHGEQYF. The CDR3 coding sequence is TGTGCCAGCAGCTTAGGGGCCAGGGGACGCCACGGCGAGCAGTACTTC.